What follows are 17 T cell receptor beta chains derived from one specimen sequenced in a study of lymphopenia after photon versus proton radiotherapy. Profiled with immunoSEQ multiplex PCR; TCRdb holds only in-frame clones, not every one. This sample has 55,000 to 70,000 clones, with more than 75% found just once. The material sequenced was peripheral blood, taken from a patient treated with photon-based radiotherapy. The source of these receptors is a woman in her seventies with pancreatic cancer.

CDR3 in DNA: TGTGCCAGCAGCTTACGTTCCAGGGCATACGAGCAGTACTTC. Protein sequence: CASSLRSRAYEQYF. V and J are TRBV7-8 and TRBJ2-7, with D perhaps matching TRBD1 (5 bases). Looked up from germline, CDR1 is SGHVS and CDR2 is FQNEAQ. The germline V and J ends were trimmed by 2 bases and 4 bases, with 12 bases remaining between them. The CDR3 sequence is 14 residues long.

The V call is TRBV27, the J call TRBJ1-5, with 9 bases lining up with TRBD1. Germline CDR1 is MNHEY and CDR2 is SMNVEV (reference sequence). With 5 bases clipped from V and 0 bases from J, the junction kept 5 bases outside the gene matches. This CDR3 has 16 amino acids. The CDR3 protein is CASSPRDRVSNQPQHF. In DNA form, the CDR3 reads TGTGCCAGCAGTCCCCGGGACAGGGTTAGCAATCAGCCCCAGCATTTT.

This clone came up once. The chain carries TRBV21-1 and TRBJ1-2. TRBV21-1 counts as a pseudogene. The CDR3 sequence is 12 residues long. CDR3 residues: CASTRGEYGYTF. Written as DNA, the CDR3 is TGTGCCAGCACTAGGGGGGAATATGGCTACACCTTC.

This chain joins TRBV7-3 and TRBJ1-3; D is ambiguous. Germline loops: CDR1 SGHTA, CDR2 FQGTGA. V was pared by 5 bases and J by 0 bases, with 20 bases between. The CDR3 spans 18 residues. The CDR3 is CASSLADKRLCSGNTIYF. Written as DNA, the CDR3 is TGTGCCAGCAGCCTGGCCGATAAGAGACTGTGCTCTGGAAACACCATATATTTT. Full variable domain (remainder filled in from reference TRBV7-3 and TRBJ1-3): GAGVSQTPSNKVTEKGKYVELRCDPISGHTALYWYRQSLGQGPEFLIYFQGTGAADDSGLPNDRFFAVRPEGSVSTLKIQRTERGDSAVYLCASSLADKRLCSGNTIYFGEGSWLTVV.

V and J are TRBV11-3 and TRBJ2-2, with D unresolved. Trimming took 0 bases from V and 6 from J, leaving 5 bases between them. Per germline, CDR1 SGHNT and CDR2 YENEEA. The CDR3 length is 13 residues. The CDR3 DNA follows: TGTGCCAGCAGCTTAGAGGTCCCCGGGGAGCTGTTTTTT. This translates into CASSLEVPGELFF.

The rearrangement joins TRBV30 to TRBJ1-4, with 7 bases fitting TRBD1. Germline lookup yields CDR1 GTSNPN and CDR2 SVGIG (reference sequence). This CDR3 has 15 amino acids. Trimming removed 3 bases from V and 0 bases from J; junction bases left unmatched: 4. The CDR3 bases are TGTGCCTGGAGGCGGGGACAGTCAACTAATGAAAAACTGTTTTTT. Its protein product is CAWRRGQSTNEKLFF.

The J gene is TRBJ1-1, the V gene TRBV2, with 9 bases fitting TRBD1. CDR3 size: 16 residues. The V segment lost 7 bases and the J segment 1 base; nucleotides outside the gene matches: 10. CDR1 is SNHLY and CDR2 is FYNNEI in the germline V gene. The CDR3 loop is CASTSTGGGGNTEAFF. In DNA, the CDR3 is TGTGCCAGCACCTCAACAGGGGGCGGCGGGAACACTGAAGCTTTCTTT.

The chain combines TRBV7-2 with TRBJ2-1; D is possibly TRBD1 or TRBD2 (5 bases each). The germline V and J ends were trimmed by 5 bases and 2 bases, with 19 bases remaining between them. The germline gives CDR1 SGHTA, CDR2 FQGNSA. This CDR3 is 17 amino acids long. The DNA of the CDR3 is TGTGCCAGCAGCCCCCTGGTGGGGGTTCGAACCTACAATGAGCAGTTCTTC. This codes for CASSPLVGVRTYNEQFF.

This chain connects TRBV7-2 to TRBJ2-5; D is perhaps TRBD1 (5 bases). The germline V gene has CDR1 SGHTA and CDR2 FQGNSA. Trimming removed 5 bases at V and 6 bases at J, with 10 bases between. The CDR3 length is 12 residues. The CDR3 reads CASSPRVQTQYF. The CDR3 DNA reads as TGTGCCAGCAGCCCCAGGGTTCAGACCCAGTACTTC.

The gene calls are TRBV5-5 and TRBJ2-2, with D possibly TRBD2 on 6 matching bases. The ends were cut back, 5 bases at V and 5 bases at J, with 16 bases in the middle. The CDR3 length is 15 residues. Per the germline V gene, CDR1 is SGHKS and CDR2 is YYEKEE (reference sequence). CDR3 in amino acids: CASSSERAVTGELFF. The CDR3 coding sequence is TGTGCCAGCAGTTCCGAGCGGGCGGTAACCGGGGAGCTGTTTTTT.

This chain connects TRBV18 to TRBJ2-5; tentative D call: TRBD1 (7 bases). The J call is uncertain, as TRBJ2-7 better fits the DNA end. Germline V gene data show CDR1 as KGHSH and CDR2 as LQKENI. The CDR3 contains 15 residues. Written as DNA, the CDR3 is TGTGCCAGCTCACCACCAAATGGAGGGGGCAACGAGCAGTACTTC. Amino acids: CASSPPNGGGNEQYF.

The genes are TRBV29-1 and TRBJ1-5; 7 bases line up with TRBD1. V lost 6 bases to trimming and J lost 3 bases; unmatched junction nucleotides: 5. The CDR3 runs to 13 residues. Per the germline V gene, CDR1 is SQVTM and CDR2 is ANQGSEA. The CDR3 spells CSVGTDFNQPQHF. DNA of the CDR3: TGCAGCGTAGGGACAGACTTCAATCAGCCCCAGCATTTT.

This CDR3 is CASSQDPSEDYEQYF. The CDR3 bases are TGTGCCAGCAGCCAAGATCCGAGCGAGGACTACGAGCAGTACTTC. This rearrangement joins TRBV4-2 to TRBJ2-7; D not certain. Germline lookup yields CDR1 LGHNA and CDR2 YNFKEQ. V was cut by 0 bases and J by 3 bases, with 12 bases left in between. This CDR3 is 15 amino acids long.

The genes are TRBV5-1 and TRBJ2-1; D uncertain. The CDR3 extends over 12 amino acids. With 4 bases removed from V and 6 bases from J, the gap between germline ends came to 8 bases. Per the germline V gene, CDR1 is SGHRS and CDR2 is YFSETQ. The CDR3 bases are TGCGCCAGCAGCCTCCCCGCCAATGAGCAGTTCTTC. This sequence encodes CASSLPANEQFF.

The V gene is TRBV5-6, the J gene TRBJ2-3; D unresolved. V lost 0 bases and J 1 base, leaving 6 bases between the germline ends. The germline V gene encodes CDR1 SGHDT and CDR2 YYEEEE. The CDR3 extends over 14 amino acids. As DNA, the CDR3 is TGTGCCAGCAGCTTGGTGCAAGGCACAGATACGCAGTATTTT. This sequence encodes CASSLVQGTDTQYF.

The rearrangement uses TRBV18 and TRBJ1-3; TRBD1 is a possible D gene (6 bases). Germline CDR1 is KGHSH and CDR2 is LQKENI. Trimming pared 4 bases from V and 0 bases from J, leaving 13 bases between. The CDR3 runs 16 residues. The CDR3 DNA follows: TGTGCCAGCTCACAGGGACATTTGGACTCTGGAAACACCATATATTTT. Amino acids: CASSQGHLDSGNTIYF.

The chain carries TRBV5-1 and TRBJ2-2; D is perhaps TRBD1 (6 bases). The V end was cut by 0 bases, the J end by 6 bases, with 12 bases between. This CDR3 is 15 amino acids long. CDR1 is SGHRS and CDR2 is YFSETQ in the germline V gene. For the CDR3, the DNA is TGCGCCAGCAGCTTGGCGGGTACAGGGTCCGGGGAGCTGTTTTTT. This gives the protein CASSLAGTGSGELFF.